A single sample is the source of the 2 T cell receptor beta chains below, sequenced in a study of blood T cell repertoires in COVID-19. Assay: immunoSEQ multiplex PCR; the TCRdb copy retains only in-frame clones and omits some. The table records over 60,000 clones, about 80% of them present only once. The sample taken for sequencing was peripheral blood. These receptors originate from a man of 80 years or more with active COVID-19.

A remark on this clone: This same CDR3 is encoded by further DNA sequences in the sample. The chain's CDR3 is CASSQKTSSYEQYF. CDR3 sequence (DNA): TGTGCCAGCAGCCAAAAAACGTCCAGTTACGAGCAGTACTTC. The chain has TRBV3-1 (or the pseudogene TRBV3-2) and TRBJ2-7; no definite D call. The length of the CDR3 is 14 residues. The V end lost 2 bases, the J end lost 4 bases, and 12 bases lay between the germline ends. The germline CDR1 and CDR2 sequences are LGHDT and YNNKEL (reference sequence).

The chain recombines TRBV24-1 with TRBJ2-2, with unresolved D. V dropped 6 bases and J dropped 3 bases, with 10 bases sitting between them. CDR3 length equals 14 residues. The germline V gene encodes CDR1 KGHDR and CDR2 SFDVKD. The CDR3 reads CATSSEMDTGELFF. CDR3 nucleotide sequence: TGTGCCACCAGTTCGGAGATGGACACCGGGGAGCTGTTTTTT.